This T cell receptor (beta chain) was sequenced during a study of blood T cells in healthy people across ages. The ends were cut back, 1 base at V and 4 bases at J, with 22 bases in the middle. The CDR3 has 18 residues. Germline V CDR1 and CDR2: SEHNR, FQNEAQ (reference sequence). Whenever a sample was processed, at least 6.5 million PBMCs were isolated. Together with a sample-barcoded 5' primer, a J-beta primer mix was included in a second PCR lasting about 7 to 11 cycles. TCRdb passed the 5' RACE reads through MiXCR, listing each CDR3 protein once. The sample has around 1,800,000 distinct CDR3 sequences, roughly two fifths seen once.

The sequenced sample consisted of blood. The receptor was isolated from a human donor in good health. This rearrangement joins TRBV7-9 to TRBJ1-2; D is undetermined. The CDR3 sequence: CASSLEIIGENGFYGYTF. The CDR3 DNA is TGTGCCAGCAGCTTAGAAATTATTGGGGAAAACGGCTTCTATGGCTACACCTTC.